These T cell receptor beta chains were read from a single sample in a study of cytomegalovirus exposure and HLA in healthy donors. Profiled with immunoSEQ multiplex PCR; TCRdb holds only in-frame clones, not every one. The table has around 140,000 clones, approximately 78% seen once. What was sequenced was PBMCs. The receptors were sampled from a woman between 45 and 60 years old in good health and CMV-seropositive. Each CDR3 is given with its conserved first and last residue. The order of the fields is D gene, V gene, J gene, clone size, CDR3 protein, CDR3 DNA. A D gene is named only where the DNA matches it firmly. Only part of the rows carry a size: once, few, many, or a class if the clone is expanded.

NA	TRBV11-3	TRBJ1-1	NA	CASSSRAGENTEAFF	TGTGCCAGCAGCTCCCGAGCGGGAGAAAACACTGAAGCTTTCTTT
TRBD1	TRBV7-3	TRBJ2-2	NA	CASSLDRGTGELFF	TGTGCCAGCAGCTTAGACAGGGGCACCGGGGAGCTGTTTTTT
NA	TRBV4-3	TRBJ2-7	few	CASSQVLADSYEQYF	TGCGCCAGCAGCCAAGTGCTAGCTGACTCCTACGAGCAGTACTTC
NA	TRBV6-5	TRBJ2-1	NA	CASSYSRRGHEQFF	TGTGCCAGCAGTTACTCGAGGCGGGGTCATGAGCAGTTCTTC
NA	TRBV4-3	TRBJ1-2	NA	CASSQGQNYGYTF	TGCGCCAGCAGCCAAGGCCAGAACTATGGCTACACCTTC
NA	TRBV12-2	TRBJ2-5	NA	CASRLEGGGGSSIAYQETQYF	TGTGCAAGTCGCTTAGAGGGGGGCGGGGGTTCCAGTATCGCGTACCAAGAGACCCAGTACTTC
TRBD2	TRBV7-8	TRBJ2-1	NA	CASSSSGSNNEQFF	TGTGCCAGCAGTTCTAGCGGGAGTAACAATGAGCAGTTCTTC
NA	TRBV19	TRBJ1-5	NA	CASSIGGGADQPQHF	TGTGCCAGTAGTATAGGCGGGGGAGCCGATCAGCCCCAGCATTTT
TRBD1	TRBV12-5	TRBJ1-1	NA	CASGGDSRYTEAFF	TGTGCTAGTGGTGGGGACAGCAGGTACACTGAAGCTTTCTTT
NA	TRBV9	TRBJ2-7	few	CASSVGLSSYEQYF	TGTGCCAGCAGCGTAGGACTTAGCTCCTACGAGCAGTACTTC
NA	TRBV18	TRBJ2-5	NA	CASSLFSGYQETQYF	TGTGCCAGCTCCCTTTTTTCCGGGTACCAAGAGACCCAGTACTTC
TRBD1	TRBV5-1	TRBJ2-1	NA	CASSITTGGNEQFF	TGCGCCAGCAGCATTACGACAGGGGGCAATGAGCAGTTCTTC
TRBD1	TRBV6-5	TRBJ2-7	NA	CASGLDRGLYEQYF	TGTGCCAGCGGTTTGGACAGGGGGCTCTACGAGCAGTACTTC
NA	TRBV6-1	TRBJ2-7	once	CASRRDSYEQYF	TGTGCCAGCAGGAGGGATTCCTACGAGCAGTACTTC
TRBD2	TRBV6-4	TRBJ2-7	NA	CASKKTSGYEQYF	TGTGCCAGCAAAAAAACTAGCGGGTACGAGCAGTACTTC
NA	TRBV5-5	TRBJ1-1	NA	CASSLQAMNTEAFF	TGTGCCAGCAGCTTGCAGGCCATGAACACTGAAGCTTTCTTT
NA	TRBV6-5	TRBJ2-7	NA	CASSYSPDRTTYEQYF	TGTGCCAGCAGTTACTCCCCCGACAGGACCACCTACGAGCAGTACTTC
NA	TRBV27	TRBJ2-7	NA	CATRNTHYEQYF	TGTGCCACCAGGAACACTCACTACGAGCAGTACTTC
NA	TRBV27	TRBJ1-1	NA	CASSTRRGNTEAFF	TGTGCCAGCAGTACCCGAAGGGGGAACACTGAAGCTTTCTTT
TRBD2	TRBV2	TRBJ2-1	NA	CASSVWGGGQSYNEQFF	TGTGCCAGCAGTGTTTGGGGCGGGGGGCAATCCTACAATGAGCAGTTCTTC
NA	TRBV5-1	TRBJ2-4	NA	CASSLSGVNIQYF	TGCGCCAGCAGCTTGTCCGGGGTCAACATTCAGTACTTC
TRBD1	TRBV5-6	TRBJ1-5	NA	CASSLSGGLSNQPQHF	TGTGCCAGCAGCTTGTCAGGGGGCCTTAGCAATCAGCCCCAGCATTTT
TRBD1	TRBV19	TRBJ2-7	NA	CASSIGQGVSYEQYF	TGTGCCAGTAGTATAGGGCAGGGGGTGTCCTACGAGCAGTACTTC
NA	TRBV6-1	TRBJ1-5	few	CASILSVNQPQHF	TGTGCCAGCATACTATCAGTCAATCAGCCCCAGCATTTT
TRBD1	TRBV5-1	TRBJ1-2	NA	CASSLAPGQGDHGYTF	TGCGCCAGCAGCTTGGCTCCGGGACAGGGGGACCATGGCTACACCTTC
NA	TRBV4-2	TRBJ1-1	NA	CASSQEQGASTEAFF	TGTGCCAGCAGCCAAGAACAGGGTGCGAGCACTGAAGCTTTCTTT
TRBD2	TRBV5-1	TRBJ2-5	once	CASSPSLAGAQETQYF	TGCGCCAGCAGTCCCAGCTTAGCGGGGGCCCAAGAGACCCAGTACTTC
NA	TRBV27	TRBJ2-5	NA	CASSSEGGGTQETQYF	TGTGCCAGCAGCAGTGAGGGGGGAGGGACCCAAGAGACCCAGTACTTC
TRBD2	TRBV5-5	TRBJ2-1	NA	CASSLGSGFAGESDEQFF	TGTGCCAGCAGCTTGGGATCAGGTTTTGCGGGAGAGTCGGATGAGCAGTTCTTC
NA	TRBV2	TRBJ2-7	NA	CASSEQGQAYEQYF	TGTGCCAGCAGTGAACAGGGACAAGCCTACGAGCAGTACTTC
NA	TRBV6-5	TRBJ2-2	few	CAGSPRETGELFF	TGTGCCGGCAGCCCCCGGGAGACCGGGGAGCTGTTTTTT
NA	TRBV28	TRBJ1-1	NA	CASSLPQFNTEAFF	TGTGCCAGCAGTCTCCCCCAGTTCAACACTGAAGCTTTCTTT
TRBD2	TRBV9	TRBJ2-5	NA	CASSADSGSGAGKTQYF	TGTGCCAGCAGCGCCGATAGCGGGAGTGGGGCCGGGAAGACCCAGTACTTC
NA	TRBV27	TRBJ1-2	NA	CASRDSHYGYTF	TGTGCCAGCAGGGACAGTCACTATGGCTACACCTTC
TRBD1	TRBV4-3	TRBJ1-4	once	CASSQDPLTGLVSGKLFF	TGCGCCAGCAGCCAAGATCCCCTGACAGGGCTGGTTTCGGGAAAACTGTTTTTT
NA	TRBV7-2	TRBJ1-1	once	CASSTRLRNTEAFF	TGTGCCAGCAGCACAAGACTGCGGAACACTGAAGCTTTCTTT
TRBD1	TRBV27	TRBJ1-1	NA	CASSPGQEPNTEAFF	TGTGCCAGCAGTCCGGGACAGGAGCCGAACACTGAAGCTTTCTTT